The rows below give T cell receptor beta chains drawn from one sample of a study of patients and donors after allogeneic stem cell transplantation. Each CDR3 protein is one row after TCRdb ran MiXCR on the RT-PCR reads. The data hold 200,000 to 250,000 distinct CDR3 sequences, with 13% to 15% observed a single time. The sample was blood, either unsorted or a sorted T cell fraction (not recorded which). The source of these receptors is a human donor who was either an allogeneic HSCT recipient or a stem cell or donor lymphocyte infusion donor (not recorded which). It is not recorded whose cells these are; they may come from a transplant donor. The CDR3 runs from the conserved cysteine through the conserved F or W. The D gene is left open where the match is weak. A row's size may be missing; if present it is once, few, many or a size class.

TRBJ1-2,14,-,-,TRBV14,TGTGCCAGCAGCCAACGGTCCGGGAACTATGGCTACACCTTC,CASSQRSGNYGYTF
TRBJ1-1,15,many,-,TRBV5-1,TGCGCCAGCAGCGATCCACTTGGAAGGGGCACTGAAGCTTTCTTT,CASSDPLGRGTEAFF
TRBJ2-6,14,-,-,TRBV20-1,TGCAGTGCTGAACAGGTATCTGGGGCCAACGTCCTGACTTTC,CSAEQVSGANVLTF
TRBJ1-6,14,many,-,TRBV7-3,TGTGCCAGCAGCTTTCAGGGTCAGAATTCACCCCTCCACTTT,CASSFQGQNSPLHF
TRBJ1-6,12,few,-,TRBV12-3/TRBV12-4,TGTGCCAGCAGTTCTCTTAGCTCACCCCTCCACTTT,CASSSLSSPLHF
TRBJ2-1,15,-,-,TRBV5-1,TGCGCCAGCAGCGGAACTCAGAGCTCCTACAATGAGCAGTTCTTC,CASSGTQSSYNEQFF
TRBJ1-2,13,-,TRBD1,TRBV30,TGTGCCTGGAGAGGGGACAGCCCATATGGCTACACCTTC,CAWRGDSPYGYTF
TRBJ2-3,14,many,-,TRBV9,TGTGCCAGCAGCGTTGTAGGGCCCACAGATACGCAGTATTTT,CASSVVGPTDTQYF
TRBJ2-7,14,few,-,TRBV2,TGTGCCAGCAGGCGGGACGGAAGAGGCTACGAGCAGTACTTC,CASRRDGRGYEQYF
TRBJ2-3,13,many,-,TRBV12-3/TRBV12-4,TGTGCCAGCAGTCCCGACAGTACAGATACGCAGTATTTT,CASSPDSTDTQYF
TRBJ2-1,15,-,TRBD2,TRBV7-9,TGTGCCAGCAGCCCGGGGACTAGCGGGAATGATGAGCAGTTCTTC,CASSPGTSGNDEQFF
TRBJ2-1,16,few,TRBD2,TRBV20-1,TGCAGTGCTGACGGGACTAGCGGGGGCCTCTACAATGAGCAGTTCTTC,CSADGTSGGLYNEQFF
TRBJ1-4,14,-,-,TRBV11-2,TGTGCCAGCAGCTTAGGCCAGATTAATGAAAAACTGTTTTTT,CASSLGQINEKLFF
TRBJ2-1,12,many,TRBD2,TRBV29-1,TGCAGCCTGGGGGGAGGGCCTAATGAGCAGTTCTTC,CSLGGGPNEQFF
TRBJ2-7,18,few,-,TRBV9,TGTGCCAGCAGCGTAGTGCTCCCTCCCGCAGGGAGCTCCTACGAGCAGTACTTC,CASSVVLPPAGSSYEQYF
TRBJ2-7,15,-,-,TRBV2,TGTGCCAGCAGTGAATACTCGGGAATTCAGTTCGAGCAGTACTTC,CASSEYSGIQFEQYF
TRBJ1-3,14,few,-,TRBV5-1,TGCGCCAGCAGTATTATGGGGCCTGGAAACACCATATATTTT,CASSIMGPGNTIYF
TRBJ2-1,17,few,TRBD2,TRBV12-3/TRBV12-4,TGTGCCAGCAGCCCCACCCAGTCTAGCGGCTCCTACAATGAGCAGTTCTTC,CASSPTQSSGSYNEQFF
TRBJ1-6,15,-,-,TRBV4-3,TGCGCCAGCAGCCAAGGGGCGGCCGTAGGGTCACCCCTCCACTTT,CASSQGAAVGSPLHF
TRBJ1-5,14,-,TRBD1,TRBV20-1,TGCAGTGCGCAGGGACAGGGGGGCAATCAGCCCCAGCATTTT,CSAQGQGGNQPQHF
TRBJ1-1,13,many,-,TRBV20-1,TGCAGTGCTAGAAAGGACGGTAACACTGAAGCTTTCTTT,CSARKDGNTEAFF
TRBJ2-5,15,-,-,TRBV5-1,TGCGCCAGCAGCTCCGGACAGGGAGGGCTAGAGACCCAGTACTTC,CASSSGQGGLETQYF
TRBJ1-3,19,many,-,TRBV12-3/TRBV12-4,TGTGCCAGCAGTTCCTACCCGACAGGAGGGGTTCACTCTGGAAACACCATATATTTT,CASSSYPTGGVHSGNTIYF
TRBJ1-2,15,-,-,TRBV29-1,TGCAGCGTTGAAGATCCCGCCCAGGGAAACTATGGCTACACCTTC,CSVEDPAQGNYGYTF
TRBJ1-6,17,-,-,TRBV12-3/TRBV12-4,TGTGCCAGCACCCCGTTAGGACAGAGCTCCTATAATTCACCCCTCCACTTT,CASTPLGQSSYNSPLHF
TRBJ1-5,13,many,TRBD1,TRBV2,TGTGCCAGCCGATTAGGACAGGTTCAGCCCCAGCATTTT,CASRLGQVQPQHF
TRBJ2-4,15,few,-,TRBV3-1,TGTGCCAGCAGCCCACAAATGGGGGGGGCCAACATTCAGTACTTC,CASSPQMGGANIQYF
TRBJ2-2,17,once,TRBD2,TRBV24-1,TGTGCCACCAGTGATCCCGGGACTAGCGGTAACACCGGGGAGCTGCTTTTT,CATSDPGTSGNTGELLF
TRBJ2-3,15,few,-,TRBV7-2,TGTGCCAGCAGCACCCTCCGAGTGAGGGCAGATACGCAGTATTTT,CASSTLRVRADTQYF
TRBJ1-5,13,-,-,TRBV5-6,TGTGCCAGCAGCTTACAGGGAATTCAGGCCCAGCATTTT,CASSLQGIQAQHF
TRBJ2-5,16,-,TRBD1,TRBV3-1,TGTGCCAGCAGCCAAGACCGGGACAGGGGGATAGAGACCCAGTACTTC,CASSQDRDRGIETQYF
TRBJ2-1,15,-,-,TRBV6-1,TGTGCCAGCATGGTATTGGGGGCCAGGAACAATGAGCAGTTCTTC,CASMVLGARNNEQFF
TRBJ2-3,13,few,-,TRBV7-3,TGTGCCAGCAGCCTGGTCCCGCGGGATACGCAGTATTTT,CASSLVPRDTQYF
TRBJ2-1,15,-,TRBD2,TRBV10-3,TGTGCCATCAGAGAGCGGGAGGGCCGTTTTAATGAGCAGTTCTTC,CAIREREGRFNEQFF
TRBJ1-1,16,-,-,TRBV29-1,TGCAGCGTTGAAGGGCAGGGAGGCCCTATGAACACTGAAGCTTTCTTT,CSVEGQGGPMNTEAFF
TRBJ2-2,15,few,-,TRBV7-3,TGTGCCAGCAGCCCTGATGTCCTGAACACCGGGGAGCTGTTTTTT,CASSPDVLNTGELFF
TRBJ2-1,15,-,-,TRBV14,TGTGCCAGCAGCCAAGTTCCGGGATGGTACAATGAGCAGTTCTTC,CASSQVPGWYNEQFF
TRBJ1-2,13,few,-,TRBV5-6,TGTGCCAGCAGCATGGGACCGACGTATGGCTACACCTTC,CASSMGPTYGYTF
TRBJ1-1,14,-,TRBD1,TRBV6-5,TGTGCCAGCAGTTTAGGGGGCGCGAGAACTGAAGCTTTCTTT,CASSLGGARTEAFF
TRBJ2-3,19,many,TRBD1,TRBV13,TGTGCCAGCAGCTTAGGAAGTATTGGGACAGGGGAGAACACAGATACGCAGTATTTT,CASSLGSIGTGENTDTQYF
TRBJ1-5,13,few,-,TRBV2,TGTGCCAGCAGGAACAGGGAAACTCAGCCCCAGCATTTT,CASRNRETQPQHF
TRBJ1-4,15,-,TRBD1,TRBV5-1,TGCGCCAGCAGCTTGTCCGGGACAGGGAATGAAAAACTGTTTTTT,CASSLSGTGNEKLFF
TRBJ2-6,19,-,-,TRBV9,TGTGCCAGCAGCGTATCCGGGACGACTTTAAACTCTGGGGCCAACGTCCTGACTTTC,CASSVSGTTLNSGANVLTF
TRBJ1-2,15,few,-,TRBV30,TGTGCCTGGAGTGTTAGGACACACCTTAACTATGGCTACACCTTC,CAWSVRTHLNYGYTF
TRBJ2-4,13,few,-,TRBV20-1,TGCAGTGCAACCCGAGTAGGCAAAAACATTCAGTACTTC,CSATRVGKNIQYF
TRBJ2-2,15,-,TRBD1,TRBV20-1,TGCAGTGCTAGAGGGGGGACAGTGAACACCGGGGAGCTGTTTTTT,CSARGGTVNTGELFF
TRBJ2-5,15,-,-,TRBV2,TGTGCCAGCAACACCCAACACGGAGCGCGGGAGACCCAGTACTTC,CASNTQHGARETQYF
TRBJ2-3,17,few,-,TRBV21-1,TGTGCCAGCAGCACCCCGGGACTAGCTAAATTCACAGATACGCAGTATTTT,CASSTPGLAKFTDTQYF
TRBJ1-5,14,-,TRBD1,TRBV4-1,TGCGCCAGCGCCGGGACCCAGGGGGACCAGCCCCAGCATTTT,CASAGTQGDQPQHF
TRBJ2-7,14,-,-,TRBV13,TGTGCCAGCAGTTCCCTCCAGGGAGGGGGCGAGCAGTACTTC,CASSSLQGGGEQYF
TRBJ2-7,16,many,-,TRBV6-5,TGTGCCAGCAGTTACTCAGCCCCGGGACAAGCCTACGAGCAGTACTTC,CASSYSAPGQAYEQYF
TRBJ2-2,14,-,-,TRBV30,TGTGCCTCCCCCGGGGCACTAAACACCGGGGAGCTGTTTTTT,CASPGALNTGELFF
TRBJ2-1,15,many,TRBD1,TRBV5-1,TGCGCCAGCAGCTCTGGGACACAGGGGGTGAATGAGCAGTTCTTC,CASSSGTQGVNEQFF
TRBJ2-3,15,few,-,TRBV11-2,TGTGCCAGCAGCTTAGAGGGCGCTGGGGCAGATACGCAGTATTTT,CASSLEGAGADTQYF
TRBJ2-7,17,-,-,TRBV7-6,TGTGCCAGCAGCTTAGACGTAGGCCAGGGGGGACCCTACGAGCAGTACTTC,CASSLDVGQGGPYEQYF
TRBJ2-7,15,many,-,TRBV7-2,TGTGCCAGCAGCTTAGGTGTCAGGGTAGGCCGCGAGCAGTACTTC,CASSLGVRVGREQYF
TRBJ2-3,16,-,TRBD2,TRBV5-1,TGCGCCAGCAGCCCCCGATCCGGGGGGGGCACAGATACGCAGTATTTT,CASSPRSGGGTDTQYF
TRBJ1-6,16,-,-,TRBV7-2,TGTGCCAGCAGCCCCCGGGGCCGCTCCTATAATTCACCCCTCCACTTT,CASSPRGRSYNSPLHF
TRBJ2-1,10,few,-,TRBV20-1,TGCAGTGCTCGCTACAATGAGCAGTTCTTC,CSARYNEQFF